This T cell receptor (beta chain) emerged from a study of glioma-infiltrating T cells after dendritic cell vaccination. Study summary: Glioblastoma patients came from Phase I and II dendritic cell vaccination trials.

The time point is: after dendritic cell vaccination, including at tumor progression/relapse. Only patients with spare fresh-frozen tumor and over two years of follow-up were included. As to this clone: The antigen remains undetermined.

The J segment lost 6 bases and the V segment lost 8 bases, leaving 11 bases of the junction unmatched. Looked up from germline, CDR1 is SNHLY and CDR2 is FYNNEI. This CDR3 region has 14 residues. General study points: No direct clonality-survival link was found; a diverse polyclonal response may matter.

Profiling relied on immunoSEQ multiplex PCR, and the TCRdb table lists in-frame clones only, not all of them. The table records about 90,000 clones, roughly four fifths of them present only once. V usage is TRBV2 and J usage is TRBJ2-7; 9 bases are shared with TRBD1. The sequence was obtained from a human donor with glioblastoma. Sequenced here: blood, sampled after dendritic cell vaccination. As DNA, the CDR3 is TGTGCCAGCGTTGGGACAGGGAATCTCTCCGAGCAGTACTTC. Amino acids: CASVGTGNLSEQYF.